This entry concerns a single T cell receptor beta chain. Germline V gene data show CDR1 as SEHNR and CDR2 as FQNEAQ (reference sequence). Trimming removed 5 bases from V and 7 bases from J; junction bases left unmatched: 10. This CDR3 region has 15 residues. The sample comes from a study of blood T cell repertoires in COVID-19. Study context: Sample material is recorded as cDNA or gDNA derived from T cells, B-cell-depleted T cells, or PBMCs.

Sequenced by immunoSEQ multiplex PCR; TCRdb stores in-frame clones only, minus some. This sample has about 270,000 clones, with under 90% found just once. Sequencing was performed on peripheral blood. This sequence originates from a woman aged 60 to 75 with active or convalescent COVID-19. V gene TRBV7-9 combines with J gene TRBJ2-5; 10 bases fit TRBD2. The CDR3 sequence is CASSASGGAGGTQYF. The CDR3 DNA reads as TGTGCCAGCAGCGCGAGCGGGGGGGCCGGGGGGACCCAGTACTTC.